Below, 27 T cell receptor beta chains from the same sample are listed, as sequenced in a study of control samples from healthy donors and cancer patients. Using immunoSEQ multiplex PCR, the repertoire was profiled, and TCRdb retains in-frame clones only, with some absent. The sample carries about 99,000 clones, about 89% recorded once. The sequenced sample consisted of PBMCs. Receptors were obtained from a man aged 60 to 75 with lung cancer.

The chain links TRBV28 to TRBJ1-2; D is perhaps TRBD1 (6 bases). Trimming stripped 4 bases from V and 4 bases from J, with 16 bases between. Germline V lookup: CDR1 MDHEN, CDR2 SYDVKM. The CDR3 consists of 15 residues. This CDR3 is CASSSPTGGGYGYTF. The CDR3 DNA follows: TGTGCCAGCAGTTCTCCGACGGGGGGCGGCTATGGCTACACCTTC.

The chain joins TRBV6-5 to TRBJ1-1, with D uncertain. V was shortened by 6 bases and J by 8 bases, with 10 bases between the two germline ends. CDR1 MNHEY and CDR2 SVGAGI come from the germline V gene. The CDR3 contains 11 residues. CDR3 in amino acids: CASRTASEAFF. CDR3 DNA sequence: TGTGCCAGCAGGACCGCCTCCGAAGCTTTCTTT.

The genes are TRBV9 and TRBJ2-4; perhaps TRBD1 as D (5 bases). The V and J ends lost 3 bases and 4 bases respectively, with 5 bases between them. CDR1 and CDR2 (germline): SGDLS, YYNGEE. CDR3 length equals 12 residues. The CDR3: CASSEGKNIQYF. CDR3 coding DNA: TGTGCCAGCAGCGAGGGGAAAAACATTCAGTACTTC.

V and J are TRBV21-1 and TRBJ2-3; TRBD2 is the table's D call and was not checked against the DNA. TRBV21-1 is a documented pseudogene. This CDR3 is 16 amino acids long. CDR3 DNA: TGTGCCAGCAGCCCACCGGGACTAGCGTTTACAGATACGCAGTATTTT. Protein: CASSPPGLAFTDTQYF.

The J gene is TRBJ2-1, the V gene TRBV6-5; D assignment may be TRBD1 or TRBD2 (6 bases each). In germline, CDR1 is MNHEY, CDR2 SVGAGI. The CDR3 has 14 amino acids. Trimming left V 6 bases short and J 7 bases short, with 16 bases between. CDR3 in DNA: TGTGCCAGCAGCCGGCCTCAGGGGAGGAATGAGCAGTTCTTC. It codes for CASSRPQGRNEQFF.

The J gene is TRBJ2-6, the V gene TRBV18, with a weak D call TRBD1 (8 bases). Germline CDR1 KGHSH, CDR2 LQKENI. The CDR3 is 19 residues long. Deletions cut 3 bases from V and 0 bases from J, with 18 bases between. This CDR3 reads CASSPSGTGGSSGANVLTF. The CDR3 nucleotides read TGTGCCAGCTCACCTTCTGGGACAGGCGGGAGCTCTGGGGCCAACGTCCTGACTTTC. The whole variable domain, filled in from reference TRBV18 and TRBJ2-6, reads NAGVMQNPRHLVRRRGQEARLRCSPMKGHSHVYWYRQLPEEGLKFMVYLQKENIIDESGMPKERFSAEFPKEGPSILRIQQVVRGDSAAYFCASSPSGTGGSSGANVLTFGAGSRLTVL.

A few counts support this clone. This chain joins TRBV6-2 or TRBV6-3 and TRBJ2-7; TRBD2 agrees at 9 bases. Unmatched junction bases numbered 7, after V lost 5 bases and J lost 2 bases. The germline CDR1 and CDR2 sequences are MNHEY and SVGEGT. The CDR3 consists of 15 residues. The CDR3, as DNA: TGTGCCAGCAGTAGCGGCGGGGGGGGAACCTACGAGCAGTACGTC. It yields the protein CASSSGGGGTYEQYV.

The sample holds one count of this clone. This rearrangement joins TRBV30 to TRBJ2-3, with 9 bases fitting TRBD2. The CDR3 spans 15 residues. Germline trimming cut 1 base from V and 0 bases from J; bases unmatched to any gene: 2. The germline CDR1 and CDR2 sequences are GTSNPN and SVGIG (reference sequence). The CDR3 nucleotides read TGTGCCTGGAGTGCTAGCGGGGTTAGCACAGATACGCAGTATTTT. Amino acids: CAWSASGVSTDTQYF. The full variable domain, its missing parts supplied by reference TRBV30 and TRBJ2-3, is SQTIHQWPATLVQPVGSPLSLECTVEGTSNPNLYWYRQAAGRGLQLLFYSVGIGQISSEVPQNLSASRPQDRQFILSSKKLLLSDSGFYLCAWSASGVSTDTQYFGPGTRLTVL.

This clone came up a few times. V is TRBV5-1 and J is TRBJ2-7; TRBD1 agrees at 7 bases. Germline loops: CDR1 SGHRS, CDR2 YFSETQ. V lost 0 bases and J lost 0; bases outside the gene matches: 3. The CDR3 runs to 15 residues. The CDR3, as DNA: TGCGCCAGCAGCTTGGAACAGGGGTACTCCTACGAGCAGTACTTC. Translation: CASSLEQGYSYEQYF.

This clone was picked up one time. The V call is TRBV7-2, the J call TRBJ2-5; D call uncertain. Germline V gives CDR1 SGHTA, CDR2 FQGNSA. The CDR3 totals 12 residues. V was pared by 5 bases and J by 4 bases, with 8 bases between. The CDR3 DNA is TGTGCCAGCAGCCCCTTTGGAGAGACCCAGTACTTC. Its translation is CASSPFGETQYF.

The chain recombines TRBV10-3 with TRBJ2-5; no definite D call. V lost 3 bases and J lost 0, with 11 bases in between. The CDR3 covers 15 residues. Germline V gene data show CDR1 as ENHRY and CDR2 as SYGVKD. CDR3 DNA: TGTGCCATCAGTGAAAGCGTGGCAGACCAAGAGACCCAGTACTTC. Its translation is CAISESVADQETQYF.

This clone was counted a few times. The chain couples TRBV7-9 to TRBJ2-2; D is possibly TRBD1 or TRBD2 (5 bases each). Germline CDR1 is SEHNR and CDR2 is FQNEAQ (reference sequence). Trimming left V 8 bases short and J 3 bases short, with 10 bases between. This CDR3 contains 13 residues. As DNA, the CDR3 is TGTGCCAGCCGAGTGGGGGACACCGGGGAGCTGTTTTTT. Its protein is CASRVGDTGELFF.

The chain has TRBV6-5 and TRBJ1-1; D is possibly TRBD1 (6 bases). CDR3 length: 13 amino acids. The V and J ends lost 0 bases and 8 bases respectively, with 10 bases between them. CDR1 and CDR2 (germline): MNHEY, SVGAGI. CDR3 sequence reads: CASSYSPDSEAFF. The CDR3 nucleotides are TGTGCCAGCAGTTACTCCCCGGACAGCGAAGCTTTCTTT.

The chain uses TRBV13 and TRBJ2-2; 12 bases agree with TRBD1. Germline CDR1 reads PRHDT; CDR2 reads FYEKMQ (reference sequence). This CDR3 is built from 17 residues. V trimming: 6 bases; J trimming: 1 base; junction bases outside the gene matches: 6. Written as DNA, the CDR3 is TGTGCCAGCAGATCCGGGACAGGGGGCTGGAACACCGGGGAGCTGTTTTTT. Translated, it gives CASRSGTGGWNTGELFF.

This rearrangement joins TRBV6-5 to TRBJ1-1, with 9 bases that match TRBD1. The CDR3 loop spans 13 amino acids. The V segment lost 8 bases and the J segment 5 bases; nucleotides outside the gene matches: 6. Germline loops: CDR1 MNHEY, CDR2 SVGAGI. Here the CDR3 DNA reads TGTGCCAGCGGGATACAGGGGGCAACTGAAGCTTTCTTT. This encodes CASGIQGATEAFF.

J is TRBJ2-2 and V is TRBV11-3; TRBD2 might be the D (6 bases). V was pared by 1 base and J by 7 bases, with 13 bases between. The CDR3 is 15 amino acids. CDR1 and CDR2 from the germline V gene are SGHNT and YENEEA. The CDR3 nucleotides read TGTGCCAGCAGCTTAGTTGGCGGGGTTAACGGGGAGCTGTTTTTT. This codes for CASSLVGGVNGELFF. Full variable domain (remainder filled in from reference TRBV11-3 and TRBJ2-2): EAGVVQSPRYKIIEKKQPVAFWCNPISGHNTLYWYLQNLGQGPELLIRYENEEAVDDSQLPKDRFSAERLKGVDSTLKIQPAELGDSAVYLCASSLVGGVNGELFFGEGSRLTVL.

The rearrangement joins TRBV14 to TRBJ2-3; 7 bases align to TRBD1. With 4 bases clipped from V and 5 bases from J, the junction kept 12 bases outside the gene matches. From germline, CDR1 is SGHDN and CDR2 FVKESK. The CDR3 spans 16 residues. CDR3: CASSPMTGLSGDTQYF. The CDR3 nucleotides read TGTGCCAGCAGCCCCATGACAGGGTTGTCCGGAGATACGCAGTATTTT.

The V call is TRBV6-5, the J call TRBJ1-1; the D gene is possibly TRBD1 (5 bases). Between the trimmed V and J ends, which lost 6 bases and 1 base, there was a span of 9 bases. Germline V CDR1 and CDR2: MNHEY, SVGAGI. The CDR3 spans 13 residues. This chain's CDR3 is CASRMTENTEAFF. DNA of the CDR3: TGTGCCAGCAGAATGACAGAGAACACTGAAGCTTTCTTT.

This chain links TRBV14 with TRBJ2-7, with 9 bases aligning to TRBD2. The germline V gene has CDR1 SGHDN and CDR2 FVKESK. CDR3 length equals 20 residues. Trimming took 4 bases from V and 0 from J; bases not matched to a gene: 19. DNA for the CDR3: TGTGCCAGCAGCCTGGGGGCTAGCGGGGTATATCCCAAAGGCTCCTACGAGCAGTACTTC. Protein: CASSLGASGVYPKGSYEQYF.

The gene calls are TRBV4-1 and TRBJ1-4, with 7 positions matching TRBD1. V shed 4 bases, J shed 10 bases, and the junction held 12 bases outside the gene matches. The CDR3 length is 15 residues. Germline values: CDR1 MGHRA, CDR2 YSYEKL. Written as DNA, the CDR3 is TGCGCCAGCAGCCGAGATAGGGGGCGCACGGGAAAACTGTTTTTT. Its translation is CASSRDRGRTGKLFF.

The V and J genes are TRBV7-8 and TRBJ2-2; D gene ambiguous. Germline CDR1 and CDR2: SGHVS and FQNEAQ. This CDR3 spans 16 amino acids. V lost 2 bases and J 1 base, leaving 11 bases between the germline ends. CDR3 sequence: CASSLNIAGNTGELFF. Here the CDR3 DNA reads TGTGCCAGCAGCTTAAATATTGCAGGGAACACCGGGGAGCTGTTTTTT. Looking up the rest from reference TRBV7-8 and TRBJ2-2 gives the full variable domain: GAGVSQSPRYKVAKRGQDVALRCDPISGHVSLFWYQQALGQGPEFLTYFQNEAQLDKSGLPSDRFFAERPEGSVSTLKIQRTQQEDSAVYLCASSLNIAGNTGELFFGEGSRLTVL.

CDR3: CASTSGAHSSGYTF. The DNA of the CDR3 is TGTGCCAGCACCTCCGGGGCTCACAGTTCTGGCTACACCTTC. The chain couples TRBV27 to TRBJ1-2, with a weak D call TRBD1 (5 bases). Per germline, CDR1 MNHEY and CDR2 SMNVEV (reference sequence). The CDR3 length is 14 residues. V was pared by 7 bases and J by 7 bases, with 19 bases between.

The rearrangement joins TRBV5-1 to TRBJ1-2; D call uncertain. This CDR3 is built from 18 residues. V dropped 3 bases and J dropped 2 bases, with 23 bases sitting between them. In germline, CDR1 is SGHRS, CDR2 YFSETQ. CDR3 amino acids: CASSSGDWIATINYGYTF. The CDR3 bases are TGCGCCAGCAGCTCCGGAGACTGGATAGCTACAATAAACTATGGCTACACCTTC.

V and J are TRBV6-5 and TRBJ1-2, with D perhaps TRBD1 (6 bases). The V gene's germline CDR1 is MNHEY and CDR2 SVGAGI. This CDR3 has 13 amino acids. V was shortened by 6 bases and J by 4 bases, with 12 bases between the two germline ends. In DNA, the CDR3 is TGTGCCAGCAGGCAGGACAGCCGCTATGGCTACACCTTC. This encodes CASRQDSRYGYTF.

V gene TRBV6-2 or TRBV6-3 combines with J gene TRBJ2-1; 8 bases are a match to TRBD2. The CDR3 is 16 amino acids. The germline gives CDR1 MNHEY, CDR2 SVGEGT. V shed 2 bases and J 5 bases; nucleotides not matched to a gene: 8. CDR3: CASSYPLAGHNNEQFF. CDR3 DNA: TGTGCCAGCAGTTACCCCTTAGCGGGGCATAACAATGAGCAGTTCTTC.

V and J are TRBV5-6 and TRBJ1-1; 8 positions match TRBD1. The CDR3 loop spans 16 amino acids. In germline, CDR1 is SGHDT, CDR2 YYEEEE. Losses at the gene ends were 5 bases for V and 11 bases for J; bases not matched to a gene: 20. The CDR3 DNA reads TGTGCCAGCAGTTTTAACCTGGGACAGGACCTTAGGGGGGCTTTCTTT. Its protein is CASSFNLGQDLRGAFF.

The chain uses TRBV2 and TRBJ1-3; D not resolved. V was trimmed by 6 bases and J by 4 bases, leaving 4 bases between them. The CDR3 extends over 11 amino acids. CDR1 and CDR2 (germline): SNHLY, FYNNEI. The CDR3 region has the DNA TGTGCCAGCAGGGTAGGAAACACCATATATTTT. Amino acids: CASRVGNTIYF.